The clone carrying this T cell receptor (beta chain) was found many times. Antigen unknown. The sample originates from a study of regulatory T cells in long-lasting Graves disease. Study-wide results and caveats: Clonotypes that were public and shared totalled around 2,700 in persistent patients versus approximately 970 in new patients.

Time point noted: newly diagnosed GD, antithyroid drugs for less than 3 months. The TCR library was made from RNA that had been extracted from PBMCs in TRIzol. Arm-PCR of CDR3 regions and iRepertoire HTBI primers were the basis on which TCR beta libraries were built. TCRdb used MiXCR to reprocess the multiplex PCR reads, holding one entry per CDR3 protein. Among hundreds of thousands of distinct CDR3 sequences listed, roughly 16% were seen once. CDR1 SNHLY and CDR2 FYNNEI come from the germline V gene. This CDR3 has 12 residues. Trimming removed 6 bases from V and 6 bases from J, with 8 bases in between.

The sample in question was peripheral blood mononuclear cells (PBMCs), obtained at new diagnosis, from a patient treated with antithyroid drugs. This chain uses TRBV2 with TRBJ2-2; unclear D gene. The receptor comes from a female donor with Graves disease. CDR3 bases: TGTGCCAGCAGGACGAGCCCCGGGGAGCTGTTTTTT. This translates into CASRTSPGELFF. The whole variable domain, remainder taken from reference TRBV2 and TRBJ2-2, is EPEVTQTPSHQVTQMGQEVILRCVPISNHLYFYWYRQILGQKVEFLVSFYNNEISEKSEIFDDQFSVERPDGSNFTLKIRSTKLEDSAMYFCASRTSPGELFFGEGSRLTVL.